This T cell receptor (beta chain) was identified during a study of blood T cell repertoires in COVID-19. Germline-derived CDR1 and CDR2 are MNHEY and SVGEGT. The CDR3 consists of 14 residues. Germline trimming cut 4 bases from V and 1 base from J; bases unmatched to any gene: 3. This clone was found once. Produced via immunoSEQ multiplex PCR; TCRdb's table is partial and in-frame only. The profile shows 55,000 to 85,000 clones, 80% to 90% of them singletons. This chain uses TRBV6-2 or TRBV6-3 with TRBJ1-1, with 7 bases matching TRBD1. This TCR was recovered from a woman aged 18-35 years with acute or convalescent COVID-19. The material sequenced was peripheral blood. The CDR3 coding sequence is TGTGCCAGCAGTTCGAGGGGGCGGAACACTGAAGCTTTCTTT. The encoded protein is CASSSRGRNTEAFF.